Listed here are 31 T cell receptor beta chains from one sample, sequenced in a study of shared clonotypes between healthy human individuals. Naive CD8 cells lacked CD45RO, underwent positive selection for CCR7 and left out terminally differentiated effector memory CD45RA+ cells. Clones were read by immunoSEQ multiplex PCR, and TCRdb kept only the in-frame ones, dropping some. Of millions of clones listed, just under 95% are singletons. Source material: naive CD8+ T cells sorted from blood. The origin of the receptors is a man between 18 and 29 years old in good health.

The chain has TRBV27 and TRBJ2-7, with D possibly being TRBD1 or TRBD2 (5 bases each). V was clipped by 3 bases and J by 4 bases, with 13 bases between them. The germline gives CDR1 MNHEY, CDR2 SMNVEV (reference sequence). CDR3 length: 14 residues. The CDR3 loop is CASSFGGRSYEQYF. Here the CDR3 DNA reads TGTGCCAGCAGTTTTGGGGGAAGGTCGTACGAGCAGTACTTC.

The CDR3 protein is CASSFYGQGHDYEQYF. The CDR3 DNA sequence: TGTGCCAGCAGCTTTTACGGACAGGGCCATGACTACGAGCAGTACTTC. The V and J genes are TRBV7-2 and TRBJ2-7; 8 positions agree with TRBD1. J was trimmed by 3 bases and V by 3 bases; bases with no gene match: 10. The CDR3 totals 16 residues. Germline V gives CDR1 SGHTA, CDR2 FQGNSA.

The V call is TRBV2, the J call TRBJ1-5; 7 bases are shared with TRBD1. From germline, CDR1 is SNHLY and CDR2 FYNNEI. Losses at the gene ends were 6 bases for V and 4 bases for J; bases not matched to a gene: 9. The CDR3 length is 15 residues. The CDR3 protein is CASSGTEAQNQPQHF. CDR3 DNA: TGTGCCAGCAGCGGGACAGAAGCTCAAAATCAGCCCCAGCATTTT. The full variable domain, completed using reference TRBV2 and TRBJ1-5, is EPEVTQTPSHQVTQMGQEVILRCVPISNHLYFYWYRQILGQKVEFLVSFYNNEISEKSEIFDDQFSVERPDGSNFTLKIRSTKLEDSAMYFCASSGTEAQNQPQHFGDGTRLSIL.

The CDR3 is CSVWSDTQYF. CDR3 bases: TGCAGCGTGTGGTCCGATACGCAGTATTTT. V gene TRBV29-1 combines with J gene TRBJ2-3; no clear D. Germline loops: CDR1 SQVTM, CDR2 ANQGSEA. V shed 6 bases and J shed 6 bases, with 7 bases lying between them. The length of the CDR3 is 10 residues.

The chain combines TRBV13 with TRBJ1-2; TRBD1 matches 8 bases. The length of the CDR3 is 15 residues. The V and J ends lost 1 base and 4 bases, in that order; junction bases with no gene match: 5. CDR1 and CDR2 (germline): PRHDT, FYEKMQ (reference sequence). The CDR3 DNA follows: TGTGCCAGCAGCTTAGAATCAGGGGGCGCCTATGGCTACACCTTC. It translates to CASSLESGGAYGYTF.

This clone was seen only a few times. This rearrangement joins TRBV6-1 to TRBJ1-6, with 8 positions matching TRBD1. CDR3 length: 15 amino acids. V dropped 4 bases and J dropped 5; count of bases not matched to a gene: 4. Germline-derived CDR1 and CDR2 are MNHNS and SASEGT. The chain's CDR3 is CASSVTGGNNSPLHF. CDR3 bases: TGTGCCAGCAGTGTTACAGGGGGGAATAATTCACCCCTCCACTTT.

The chain combines TRBV28 with TRBJ2-7, with D perhaps TRBD2 (6 bases). The germline gives CDR1 MDHEN, CDR2 SYDVKM. The V end lost 5 bases, the J end lost 0 bases, and 20 bases lay between the germline ends. The CDR3 is made up of 17 amino acids. CDR3 residues: CASSGFTSYRGSYEQYF. The DNA of the CDR3 is TGTGCCAGCAGTGGGTTTACTAGCTACCGGGGCTCCTACGAGCAGTACTTC. Drawing the rest from reference TRBV28 and TRBJ2-7, the complete variable domain is DVKVTQSSRYLVKRTGEKVFLECVQDMDHENMFWYRQDPGLGLRLIYFSYDVKMKEKGDIPEGYSVSREKKERFSLILESASTNQTSMYLCASSGFTSYRGSYEQYFGPGTRLTVT.

The rearrangement uses TRBV30 and TRBJ1-4, with D possibly TRBD1 on 5 matching bases. The V end was cut by 4 bases, the J end by 8 bases, with 20 bases between. This CDR3 has 15 amino acids. CDR1 and CDR2 (germline): GTSNPN, SVGIG (reference sequence). The CDR3 loop is CAWKIAGGWREKLFF. CDR3 nucleotide sequence: TGTGCCTGGAAAATCGCTGGGGGATGGCGCGAAAAACTGTTTTTT.

The gene calls are TRBV6-5 and TRBJ1-1, with D uncertain. This CDR3 has 16 residues. CDR1 MNHEY and CDR2 SVGAGI come from the germline V gene. V was cut by 0 bases and J by 1 base, with 12 bases left in between. CDR3 residues: CASSYSEKEPNTEAFF. The CDR3, as DNA: TGTGCCAGCAGTTACTCGGAGAAGGAGCCGAACACTGAAGCTTTCTTT.

The chain recombines TRBV25-1 with TRBJ1-6; D is unclear. With 1 base removed from V and 6 bases from J, the gap between germline ends came to 16 bases. This CDR3 has 17 residues. The V gene's germline CDR1 is MGHDK and CDR2 SYGVNS. CDR3 in DNA: TGTGCCAGCAGTGAATCCCCGACCTACGAGGCTAATTCACCCCTCCACTTT. It yields the protein CASSESPTYEANSPLHF.

This clone was observed once. The genes are TRBV6-1 and TRBJ1-5; D may be TRBD1 (5 bases). Looked up from germline, CDR1 is MNHNS and CDR2 is SASEGT. Trimming pared 7 bases from V and 1 base from J, leaving 11 bases between. The CDR3 spans 14 residues. The CDR3 DNA reads as TGTGCCAGCACAGAAGGGGACAGCAATCAGCCCCAGCATTTT. This gives the protein CASTEGDSNQPQHF.

The chain links TRBV6-5 to TRBJ2-2, with 10 nucleotides matching TRBD2. CDR1 and CDR2 from the germline V gene are MNHEY and SVGAGI. The CDR3 runs to 15 residues. V trimming: 2 bases; J trimming: 6 bases; junction bases outside the gene matches: 3. The CDR3 coding sequence is TGTGCCAGCAGTTACCAGGGACTAGCGTCCGGGGAGCTGTTTTTT. Protein sequence: CASSYQGLASGELFF.

J is TRBJ2-7 and V is TRBV6-5; 8 bases align to TRBD1. Germline lookup yields CDR1 MNHEY and CDR2 SVGAGI. Trimming cost V 2 bases and J 6 bases; bases outside gene matches: 6. The CDR3 is 14 amino acids. CDR3 loop: CASSYQGQGGEQYF. In DNA, the CDR3 is TGTGCCAGCAGTTACCAAGGACAGGGTGGCGAGCAGTACTTC.

The rearrangement uses TRBV27 and TRBJ2-6; D is unclear. With 4 bases removed from V and 0 bases from J, the gap between germline ends came to 10 bases. Germline-derived CDR1 and CDR2 are MNHEY and SMNVEV (reference sequence). This CDR3 is built from 16 residues. DNA for the CDR3: TGTGCCAGCAGTTGGGCGCCAAGCTCTGGGGCCAACGTCCTGACTTTC. This translates into CASSWAPSSGANVLTF.

This chain joins TRBV10-3 and TRBJ2-2; perhaps TRBD2 as D (6 bases). This CDR3 is 15 amino acids long. Germline lookup yields CDR1 ENHRY and CDR2 SYGVKD. V was pared by 0 bases and J by 6 bases, with 11 bases between. Written as DNA, the CDR3 is TGTGCCATCAGTGAGTCGGAGAGGGAGGCCGGGGAGCTGTTTTTT. Translated: CAISESEREAGELFF.

V usage is TRBV28 and J usage is TRBJ2-5; 7 bases are a match to TRBD1. CDR1 is MDHEN, CDR2 SYDVKM, per germline. CDR3 length: 15 residues. The ends lost 3 bases at V and 5 bases at J; junction bases unmatched: 9. The CDR3 protein is CASSLANRGTETQYF. The CDR3 DNA reads as TGTGCCAGCAGTTTGGCGAACAGGGGTACGGAGACCCAGTACTTC.

This chain connects TRBV6-5 to TRBJ1-1, with 8 bases identical to TRBD1. This CDR3 contains 13 residues. The germline CDR1 and CDR2 sequences are MNHEY and SVGAGI. The ends lost 4 bases at V and 6 bases at J; junction bases unmatched: 4. CDR3 residues: CASSSQGAAEAFF. CDR3 nucleotide sequence: TGTGCCAGCAGTTCCCAGGGGGCGGCTGAAGCTTTCTTT.

This chain links TRBV28 with TRBJ1-5; no reliable D call. V shed 6 bases and J shed 0 bases, with 15 bases lying between them. Germline values: CDR1 MDHEN, CDR2 SYDVKM. The CDR3 totals 16 residues. The CDR3 loop reads CASRDPSLYSNQPQHF. In nucleotides, the CDR3 is TGTGCCAGCAGGGACCCGAGCCTATATAGCAATCAGCCCCAGCATTTT.

The chain couples TRBV4-1 to TRBJ1-2; TRBD1 might be the D (6 bases). CDR1 and CDR2 from the germline V gene are MGHRA and YSYEKL. Trimming removed 0 bases at V and 4 bases at J, with 12 bases between. The CDR3 is made up of 15 amino acids. DNA of the CDR3: TGCGCCAGCAGCCAAGAGCAGGGGCGCGTCTATGGCTACACCTTC. This codes for CASSQEQGRVYGYTF.

The V gene is TRBV2, the J gene TRBJ2-5; tentatively, D is TRBD2 (6 bases). The V end was cut by 4 bases, the J end by 5 bases, with 20 bases between. The germline gives CDR1 SNHLY, CDR2 FYNNEI. The CDR3 spans 16 residues. CDR3 sequence: CASSGLGQVIWETQYF. Written as DNA, the CDR3 is TGTGCCAGCAGTGGACTAGGGCAGGTGATATGGGAGACCCAGTACTTC.

The CDR3 bases are TGTGCCAGCAGCTTGGGACTAGCGGGGGTGGAGACCTACGAGCAGTACTTC. The encoded protein is CASSLGLAGVETYEQYF. This rearrangement joins TRBV5-4 to TRBJ2-7; 12 bases fit TRBD2. Germline-derived CDR1 and CDR2 are SGHNT and YYREEE (reference sequence). With V trimmed by 0 bases and J by 2 bases, 6 bases remained unmatched. This CDR3 region has 17 residues.

This clone has only one observation. The V gene is TRBV27, the J gene TRBJ2-1, with 14 bases that match TRBD2. CDR1 is MNHEY and CDR2 is SMNVEV in the germline V gene (reference sequence). The CDR3 consists of 15 residues. V shed 4 bases and J 7 bases; nucleotides not matched to a gene: 3. The CDR3 sequence is CASSWGLAGANEQFF. In DNA form, the CDR3 reads TGTGCCAGCAGTTGGGGACTAGCGGGGGCTAATGAGCAGTTCTTC.

The chain couples TRBV5-1 to TRBJ2-5; weak D call: TRBD2 (5 bases). In germline, CDR1 is SGHRS, CDR2 YFSETQ. The CDR3 contains 14 residues. V lost 0 bases, J lost 3 bases, and 9 bases lay in between. In nucleotides, the CDR3 is TGCGCCAGCAGCTTGGGCACTAGTAAAGAGACCCAGTACTTC. Its translation: CASSLGTSKETQYF.

Concerning this clone itself: Its ends do not fully match the called genes, so a read error is possible. V gene TRBV11-1 combines with J gene TRBJ2-7; 12 positions agree with TRBD2. The germline V gene has CDR1 SGHAT and CDR2 FQDESV (reference sequence). This CDR3 has 15 residues. In nucleotides, the CDR3 is TGTGCCAGCAGCGGCTGGGGACTAGCGGGCTCCTGGGCGAACTTC. This translates into CASSGWGLAGSWANF. The full variable domain, rest sourced from reference TRBV11-1 and TRBJ2-7, is EAEVAQSPRYKITEKSQAVAFWCDPISGHATLYWYRQILGQGPELLVQFQDESVVDDSQLPKDRFSAERLKGVDSTLKIQPAELGDSAMYLCASSGWGLAGSWANFGPGTRLTVT.

CDR3 coding DNA: TGTGCCAGCAGCGGGGGCTCTGGGGCCAACGTCCTGACTTTC. Translated, it gives CASSGGSGANVLTF. This rearrangement joins TRBV9 to TRBJ2-6; D is unclear. Trimming left V 3 bases short and J 0 bases short, with 4 bases between. The germline gives CDR1 SGDLS, CDR2 YYNGEE. The CDR3 covers 14 residues.

The chain combines TRBV15 with TRBJ1-4; no clear D gene. The germline gives CDR1 LNHNV, CDR2 YYDKDF (reference sequence). V lost 9 bases and J 6 bases, leaving 14 bases between the germline ends. CDR3 size: 13 residues. The CDR3 sequence: CATGRFRDEKLFF. The DNA for the CDR3 is TGTGCCACAGGGAGATTTAGAGATGAAAAACTGTTTTTT.

On this clone: This sample includes further DNA sequences coding for the same CDR3. V and J are TRBV11-2 and TRBJ2-1; a possible D gene is TRBD2 (5 bases). Germline CDR1 reads SGHAT; CDR2 reads FQNNGV. There are 13 residues in the CDR3. V was clipped by 4 bases and J by 4 bases, with 8 bases between them. CDR3 in DNA: TGTGCCAGCAGCTCGGACTCGTACAATGAGCAGTTCTTC. Amino acid sequence: CASSSDSYNEQFF.

The chain employs TRBV27 and TRBJ1-4; D call uncertain. Between the trimmed V and J ends, which lost 4 bases and 0 bases, there was a span of 12 bases. Per the germline V gene, CDR1 is MNHEY and CDR2 is SMNVEV (reference sequence). CDR3 length: 16 residues. CDR3 coding DNA: TGTGCCAGCAGTTCAACGCTAGGGACAACTAATGAAAAACTGTTTTTT. It codes for CASSSTLGTTNEKLFF.

Concerning this clone: The sample has other DNA sequences that encode this CDR3 too. The V call is TRBV4-3, the J call TRBJ2-7; D ambiguous. Germline-derived CDR1 and CDR2 are LGHNA and YSLEER. V lost 0 bases and J lost 0, with 9 bases in between. The CDR3 has 15 amino acids. The CDR3 DNA reads TGCGCCAGCAGCCAAGATCGCGGAAGCTCCTACGAGCAGTACTTC. It yields the protein CASSQDRGSSYEQYF.

This clone was detected a few times. The chain carries TRBV7-9 and TRBJ2-7; either TRBD1 or TRBD2 may fit D (5 bases each). The CDR3 is made up of 15 amino acids. Trimming pared 5 bases from V and 2 bases from J, leaving 16 bases between. Germline-derived CDR1 and CDR2 are SEHNR and FQNEAQ (reference sequence). CDR3 residues: CASSPNEGKPYEQYF. The CDR3, as DNA: TGTGCCAGCAGCCCCAACGAGGGGAAACCCTACGAGCAGTACTTC. Combining the CDR3 with reference TRBV7-9 and TRBJ2-7 gives the whole variable domain DTGVSQNPRHKITKRGQNVTFRCDPISEHNRLYWYRQTLGQGPEFLTYFQNEAQLEKSRLLSDRFSAERPKGSFSTLEIQRTEQGDSAMYLCASSPNEGKPYEQYFGPGTRLTVT.

With respect to this clone: Other DNA sequences within the sample encode an identical CDR3. This rearrangement joins TRBV9 to TRBJ2-5, with 7 bases matching TRBD1. Germline CDR1 reads SGDLS; CDR2 reads YYNGEE. This CDR3 has 14 residues. Trimming took 2 bases from V and 2 from J; bases not matched to a gene: 3. CDR3 loop: CASSVEGQQETQYF. The CDR3 DNA sequence: TGTGCCAGCAGCGTTGAGGGACAGCAAGAGACCCAGTACTTC.